The next 7 T cell receptor beta chains were all read from a single sample in a study of T cell responses to AZD1222 COVID-19 vaccine. Sequenced by immunoSEQ multiplex PCR; TCRdb stores in-frame clones only, minus some. The sample holds 150,000 to 200,000 clones, roughly 87% seen once. This specimen was peripheral blood, taken on day 0 of AZD1222 vaccination. The receptors come from an adult in good health.

The CDR3 is CASSRMGTGNTIYF. CDR3 bases: TGTGCCAGCAGCAGGATGGGTACTGGAAACACCATATATTTT. V usage is TRBV5-6 and J usage is TRBJ1-3, with D hard to call. Looked up from germline, CDR1 is SGHDT and CDR2 is YYEEEE. The CDR3 length is 14 residues. The V end lost 4 bases, the J end lost 2 bases, and 10 bases lay between the germline ends. The whole variable domain, remainder taken from reference TRBV5-6 and TRBJ1-3, is DAGVTQSPTHLIKTRGQQVTLRCSPKSGHDTVSWYQQALGQGPQFIFQYYEEEERQRGNFPDRFSGHQFPNYSSELNVNALLLGDSALYLCASSRMGTGNTIYFGEGSWLTVV.

The CDR3 protein is CASTADPSQATPHEQYF. CDR3 bases: TGTGCCAGCACCGCAGACCCCTCGCAGGCGACCCCACACGAGCAGTACTTC. This chain connects TRBV7-9 to TRBJ2-7, with D uncertain. From germline, CDR1 is SEHNR and CDR2 FQNEAQ (reference sequence). V was clipped by 7 bases and J by 5 bases, with 27 bases between them. The CDR3 consists of 17 residues.

The V gene is TRBV7-2, the J gene TRBJ2-3; TRBD2 agrees at 7 bases. CDR3 length equals 16 residues. CDR1 and CDR2 from the germline V gene are SGHTA and FQGNSA. Germline trimming cut 1 base from V and 4 bases from J; bases unmatched to any gene: 8. The CDR3 nucleotides are TGTGCCAGCAGCTTAGTATCCGGGACTATTTCAGATACGCAGTATTTT. This sequence encodes CASSLVSGTISDTQYF. The whole variable domain, filled in from reference TRBV7-2 and TRBJ2-3, reads GAGVSQSPSNKVTEKGKDVELRCDPISGHTALYWYRQSLGQGLEFLIYFQGNSAPDKSGLPSDRFSAERTGGSVSTLTIQRTQQEDSAVYLCASSLVSGTISDTQYFGPGTRLTVL.

The chain combines TRBV12-5 with TRBJ2-7, with D possibly matching TRBD1 (6 bases). Trimming removed 6 bases from V and 2 bases from J, with 11 bases in between. The CDR3 sequence is 13 residues long. CDR1 is LGHNT and CDR2 is FRNRAP in the germline V gene. CDR3 DNA sequence: TGTGCTAGTGGCTCCGACAGGACCTACGAGCAGTACTTC. Amino acid sequence: CASGSDRTYEQYF.

V and J are TRBV6-1 and TRBJ1-3; D is perhaps TRBD1 (6 bases). V shed 0 bases and J shed 2 bases, with 14 bases lying between them. The CDR3 consists of 17 residues. Germline values: CDR1 MNHNS, CDR2 SASEGT. The DNA for the CDR3 is TGTGCCAGCAGTGAAGCTCCACAGGGTCGTCCTGGAAACACCATATATTTT. It specifies CASSEAPQGRPGNTIYF.

The chain combines TRBV2 with TRBJ1-5; 9 bases fit TRBD1. Germline trimming cut 6 bases from V and 5 bases from J; bases unmatched to any gene: 11. CDR3 length: 16 residues. Germline CDR1 SNHLY, CDR2 FYNNEI. The CDR3 is CASSGTGSSLYQPQHF. The CDR3 DNA is TGTGCCAGCAGCGGGACAGGGTCGTCTCTTTATCAGCCCCAGCATTTT.

The chain links TRBV7-3 to TRBJ2-6; 8 positions agree with TRBD2. Trimming took 1 base from V and 0 from J; bases not matched to a gene: 2. Germline-derived CDR1 and CDR2 are SGHTA and FQGTGA. The CDR3 totals 17 residues. In nucleotides, the CDR3 is TGTGCCAGCAGCTTAATCGGGAGGGCCTCTGGGGCCAACGTCCTGACTTTC. This gives the protein CASSLIGRASGANVLTF.